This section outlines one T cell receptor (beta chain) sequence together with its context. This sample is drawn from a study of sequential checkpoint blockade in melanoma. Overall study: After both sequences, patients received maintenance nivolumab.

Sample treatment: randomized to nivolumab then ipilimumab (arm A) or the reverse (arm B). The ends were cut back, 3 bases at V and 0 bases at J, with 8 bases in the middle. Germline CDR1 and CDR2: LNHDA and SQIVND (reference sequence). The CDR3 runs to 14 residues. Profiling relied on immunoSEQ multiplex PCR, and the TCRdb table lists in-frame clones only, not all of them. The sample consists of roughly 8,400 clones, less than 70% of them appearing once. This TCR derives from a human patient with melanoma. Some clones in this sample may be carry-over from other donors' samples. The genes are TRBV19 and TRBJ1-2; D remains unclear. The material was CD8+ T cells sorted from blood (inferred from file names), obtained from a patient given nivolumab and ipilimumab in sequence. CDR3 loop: CASSMYGANYGYTF. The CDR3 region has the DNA TGTGCCAGTAGTATGTACGGAGCTAACTATGGCTACACCTTC.